These 28 T cell receptor beta chains share one sample of origin, sequenced in a study of shared clonotypes between healthy human individuals. Method: immunoSEQ multiplex PCR; TCRdb's copy keeps in-frame clones and lacks some. Here the sample spans 950,000 to 1,100,000 clones, roughly 70% being singletons. The sample comprised memory CD4+ T cells sorted from blood. Subset meaning: CD45RA-negative fraction. These receptors were taken from a young man in good health.

The chain joins TRBV19 to TRBJ1-5; a weak D match, TRBD1 (5 bases). The CDR3 extends over 13 amino acids. V lost 7 bases to trimming and J lost 7 bases, with 14 bases between them. Germline V gene lookup returns CDR1 LNHDA and CDR2 SQIVND (reference sequence). CDR3 DNA sequence: TGTGCCAGTAATGGGGCAAGGGGCCAGCCCCAGCATTTT. Protein product: CASNGARGQPQHF.

The chain is built from TRBV29-1 and TRBJ2-7, with 8 bases that match TRBD1. The J segment lost 2 bases and the V segment lost 7 bases, leaving 7 bases of the junction unmatched. The CDR3 length is 13 residues. Germline V gene sequence: CDR1 SQVTM, CDR2 ANQGSEA. The CDR3 region is CSAKDRATYEQYF. The CDR3 bases are TGCAGCGCTAAGGACAGGGCCACCTACGAGCAGTACTTC.

The V and J genes are TRBV18 and TRBJ2-3; D gene unclear. The germline gives CDR1 KGHSH, CDR2 LQKENI. V lost 1 base and J lost 0, with 17 bases in between. The CDR3 length is 18 residues. CDR3 sequence: CASSPRVIGQASTDTQYF. The CDR3 nucleotides are TGTGCCAGCTCACCACGAGTCATCGGGCAGGCAAGCACAGATACGCAGTATTTT. Based on the CDR3 plus reference TRBV18 and TRBJ2-3, the full variable domain is NAGVMQNPRHLVRRRGQEARLRCSPMKGHSHVYWYRQLPEEGLKFMVYLQKENIIDESGMPKERFSAEFPKEGPSILRIQQVVRGDSAAYFCASSPRVIGQASTDTQYFGPGTRLTVL.

V is TRBV6-5 and J is TRBJ1-6, with 7 bases lining up with TRBD1. Germline V gene data show CDR1 as MNHEY and CDR2 as SVGAGI. V shed 0 bases, J shed 8 bases, and the junction held 7 bases outside the gene matches. The CDR3 consists of 16 residues. The CDR3 loop reads CASSYSGLGTDSPLHF. The CDR3, as DNA: TGTGCCAGCAGTTACTCGGGACTGGGGACAGATTCACCCCTCCACTTT.

The chain combines TRBV7-8 with TRBJ1-1; D might be TRBD1 (5 bases). CDR1 is SGHVS and CDR2 is FQNEAQ in the germline V gene. The CDR3 extends over 16 amino acids. The V end lost 1 base, the J end lost 7 bases, and 19 bases lay between the germline ends. The CDR3 coding sequence is TGTGCCAGCAGCTTAGTAGCTTACGGGGGTAGCAGTGAAGCTTTCTTT. Amino acid sequence: CASSLVAYGGSSEAFF.

The genes are TRBV5-4 and TRBJ1-2, with 7 nucleotides matching TRBD1. Germline V gene lookup returns CDR1 SGHNT and CDR2 YYREEE (reference sequence). CDR3 length: 14 residues. V lost 4 bases, J lost 7 bases, and 10 bases stayed unmatched. The DNA of the CDR3 is TGTGCCAGCAGCCTCGACAGGGAGAGGGGTGGCTACACCTTC. Encoded protein: CASSLDRERGGYTF.

This clone was picked up a small number of times. V is TRBV29-1 and J is TRBJ1-2; D unresolved. Trimming shortened V by 7 bases and J by 1 base, and 13 bases separated the two germline ends. The length of the CDR3 is 13 residues. Germline CDR1 SQVTM, CDR2 ANQGSEA. DNA of the CDR3: TGCAGCGCCTCACCGGGCAGTAACTATGGCTACACCTTC. Encoded protein: CSASPGSNYGYTF. The full variable domain, its missing parts supplied by reference TRBV29-1 and TRBJ1-2, is SAVISQKPSRDICQRGTSLTIQCQVDSQVTMMFWYRQQPGQSLTLIATANQGSEATYESGFVIDKFPISRPNLTFSTLTVSNMSPEDSSIYLCSASPGSNYGYTFGSGTRLTVV.

CDR3 in amino acids: CASSQEAGPYNEQFF. The CDR3 DNA follows: TGCGCCAGCAGCCAAGAAGCGGGGCCGTACAATGAGCAGTTCTTC. V gene TRBV4-3 combines with J gene TRBJ2-1; 7 nucleotides align to TRBD2. Germline V gene sequence: CDR1 LGHNA, CDR2 YSLEER. The CDR3 extends over 15 amino acids. J gave up 4 bases and V 0 bases, and 3 bases lay outside the gene matches.

The genes are TRBV9 and TRBJ2-4; 12 positions agree with TRBD2. The CDR3 is 16 amino acids. Germline CDR1 SGDLS, CDR2 YYNGEE. Trimming at V came to 0 bases and at J to 6 bases, leaving 4 bases not matched to a gene. The CDR3, as DNA: TGTGCCAGCAGCGTAGGGTCGACTAGCGGGGGAAACATTCAGTACTTC. This translates into CASSVGSTSGGNIQYF.

This clone showed up just a few times. This chain connects TRBV11-2 to TRBJ2-3, with D possibly being TRBD1 (5 bases). Germline loops: CDR1 SGHAT, CDR2 FQNNGV. This CDR3 has 15 residues. V shed 2 bases and J shed 5 bases, with 14 bases lying between them. CDR3 coding DNA: TGTGCCAGCAGCTTACTAGTAGGGGTTGGAGATACGCAGTATTTT. It codes for CASSLLVGVGDTQYF.

This chain connects TRBV27 to TRBJ2-1; the D is unclear. CDR1 is MNHEY and CDR2 is SMNVEV in the germline V gene (reference sequence). Trimming removed 0 bases at V and 14 bases at J, with 8 bases between. This CDR3 has 11 amino acids. The CDR3 region has the DNA TGTGCCAGCAGTTTATCTAACGAAGAGTTCTTC. Its protein product is CASSLSNEEFF.

The table lists this clone with a count of one. The genes are TRBV18 and TRBJ2-2; D may be TRBD1 (5 bases). This CDR3 has 15 amino acids. Germline V gene lookup returns CDR1 KGHSH and CDR2 LQKENI. The V and J ends lost 5 bases and 5 bases respectively, with 15 bases between them. CDR3 coding DNA: TGTGCCAGCTCATTTGGCCAGGGTGAAACCGGGGAGCTGTTTTTT. This gives the protein CASSFGQGETGELFF.

The chain recombines TRBV7-9 with TRBJ1-2; D might be TRBD1 (5 bases). Trimming left V 1 base short and J 6 bases short, with 24 bases between. CDR3 size: 18 residues. Germline loops: CDR1 SEHNR, CDR2 FQNEAQ (reference sequence). CDR3 in DNA: TGTGCCAGCAGCTTAGGAGGGCCTCTTGCGGGCCAGGGCCATGGCTACACCTTC. Encoded protein: CASSLGGPLAGQGHGYTF.

The chain employs TRBV18 and TRBJ1-3, with TRBD1 identical over 9 bases. The V and J ends lost 6 bases and 4 bases, in that order; junction bases with no gene match: 7. This CDR3 contains 15 residues. Germline V CDR1 and CDR2: KGHSH, LQKENI. This CDR3 is CASSSGTGSGNTIYF. The CDR3 DNA follows: TGTGCCAGCTCGTCCGGGACAGGGTCCGGAAACACCATATATTTT.

The DNA for the CDR3 is TGTGCCGTCACTAGCGCAGGGGGGACCCAGTACTTC. This gives the protein CAVTSAGGTQYF. The V call is TRBV7-6, the J call TRBJ2-5; the D gene could be TRBD1 or TRBD2 (7 bases each). The CDR3 loop spans 12 amino acids. Germline V gene data show CDR1 as SGHVS and CDR2 as FNYEAQ. With 11 bases removed from V and 7 bases from J, the gap between germline ends came to 17 bases.

V gene TRBV29-1 combines with J gene TRBJ2-5, with 8 bases fitting TRBD1. The trim removed 7 bases at V and 1 base at J, leaving 5 bases unmatched. Germline CDR1 and CDR2: SQVTM and ANQGSEA. CDR3 size: 13 residues. The CDR3 DNA sequence: TGCAGCGCGGGAGACAGGGGCCAAGAGACCCAGTACTTC. Translating gives CSAGDRGQETQYF.

The chain recombines TRBV2 with TRBJ2-5, with D perhaps TRBD1 or TRBD2 (6 bases each). V dropped 1 base and J dropped 4 bases, with 13 bases sitting between them. Germline CDR1 and CDR2: SNHLY and FYNNEI. The CDR3 loop spans 15 amino acids. CDR3 residues: CASSEDQGRRETQYF. In nucleotides, the CDR3 is TGTGCCAGCAGTGAAGACCAGGGGAGGAGAGAGACCCAGTACTTC. The whole variable domain, remainder taken from reference TRBV2 and TRBJ2-5, is EPEVTQTPSHQVTQMGQEVILRCVPISNHLYFYWYRQILGQKVEFLVSFYNNEISEKSEIFDDQFSVERPDGSNFTLKIRSTKLEDSAMYFCASSEDQGRRETQYFGPGTRLLVL.

The J gene is TRBJ1-1, the V gene TRBV19; D unclear. V lost 3 bases and J lost 0, with 5 bases in between. CDR1 is LNHDA and CDR2 is SQIVND in the germline V gene (reference sequence). The CDR3 sequence is 13 residues long. CDR3 amino acids: CASSIQMNTEAFF. In DNA form, the CDR3 reads TGTGCCAGTAGTATTCAGATGAACACTGAAGCTTTCTTT.

Remarks on this clone: Possible read error: a much larger clone is one base away. The chain employs TRBV14 and TRBJ2-3, with D uncertain. Germline V CDR1 and CDR2: SGHDN, FVKESK. This CDR3 region has 12 residues. The V end was cut by 3 bases, the J end by 0 bases, with 1 base between. The CDR3 here is CASSQSTDTQYF. Here the CDR3 DNA reads TGTGCCAGCAGCCAGAGCACAGATACGCAGTATTTT.

The chain uses TRBV5-1 and TRBJ1-3; D possibly corresponds to TRBD1 (5 bases). Trimming removed 0 bases at V and 1 base at J, with 11 bases between. CDR1 and CDR2 from the germline V gene are SGHRS and YFSETQ. CDR3 length: 16 residues. This chain's CDR3 is CASSLDVSGSGNTIYF. The CDR3 coding sequence is TGCGCCAGCAGCTTGGATGTATCAGGGTCTGGAAACACCATATATTTT.

The chain uses TRBV5-4 and TRBJ1-2; TRBD1 might be the D (6 bases). With 0 bases removed from V and 4 bases from J, the gap between germline ends came to 13 bases. Germline V CDR1 and CDR2: SGHNT, YYREEE (reference sequence). The CDR3 consists of 15 residues. This CDR3 reads CASSLVEGVRYGYTF. The CDR3 nucleotides read TGTGCCAGCAGCTTGGTTGAGGGGGTTCGCTATGGCTACACCTTC.

The sample holds a few counts of this clone. The chain is built from TRBV7-9 and TRBJ2-1, with D tentatively TRBD1 (6 bases). The V end lost 4 bases, the J end lost 3 bases, and 19 bases lay between the germline ends. The CDR3 has 17 residues. Germline lookup yields CDR1 SEHNR and CDR2 FQNEAQ (reference sequence). Here the CDR3 DNA reads TGTGCCAGCAGCTCTTTGACCTTAGGGGGATTCTACAATGAGCAGTTCTTC. Encoded protein: CASSSLTLGGFYNEQFF.

As DNA, the CDR3 is TGTGCTAGTGGTTTGGCAAGGGCAGGGGGCGCCTCGGATGGCTACACCTTC. Its translation is CASGLARAGGASDGYTF. The chain has TRBV12-5 and TRBJ1-2; 8 bases match TRBD1. The germline V gene encodes CDR1 LGHNT and CDR2 FRNRAP. The CDR3 has 17 residues. The J segment lost 6 bases and the V segment lost 1 base, leaving 13 bases of the junction unmatched.

The rearrangement uses TRBV7-8 and TRBJ2-3; maybe TRBD2 (6 bases). Between the trimmed V and J ends, which lost 5 bases and 6 bases, there was a span of 24 bases. The CDR3 spans 17 residues. The V gene's germline CDR1 is SGHVS and CDR2 FQNEAQ. CDR3 sequence reads: CASSPNTPSGLGDTQYF. CDR3 coding DNA: TGTGCCAGCAGCCCAAACACCCCAAGCGGGCTGGGGGATACGCAGTATTTT.

The chain couples TRBV7-9 to TRBJ2-1; D may be TRBD2 (6 bases). V was cut by 3 bases and J by 6 bases, with 9 bases left in between. CDR1 is SEHNR, CDR2 FQNEAQ, per germline (reference sequence). The CDR3 length is 13 residues. The DNA of the CDR3 is TGTGCCAGCAGCTTTCAGACTAGCAATGAGCAGTTCTTC. Amino acid sequence: CASSFQTSNEQFF.

The chain employs TRBV9 and TRBJ2-3; the match to TRBD1 covers 8 bases. V was pared by 4 bases and J by 7 bases, with 17 bases of the junction left unmatched. Germline CDR1 reads SGDLS; CDR2 reads YYNGEE. There are 17 residues in the CDR3. The CDR3: CASSPQGSQGGGNTQYF. The DNA for the CDR3 is TGTGCCAGCAGCCCCCAAGGATCACAGGGGGGTGGGAATACGCAGTATTTT.

In this sample, this clone turned up a few times. This chain links TRBV5-1 with TRBJ1-3; D is uncertain. Trimming shortened V by 0 bases and J by 0 bases, and 10 bases separated the two germline ends. CDR1 and CDR2 from the germline V gene are SGHRS and YFSETQ. The CDR3 sequence is 16 residues long. CDR3 DNA: TGCGCCAGCAGCTTGGGGCAGGTCTACTCTGGAAACACCATATATTTT. Translating it yields CASSLGQVYSGNTIYF.

The rearrangement links TRBV29-1 to TRBJ2-1; 9 positions match TRBD2. Trimming removed 7 bases from V and 6 bases from J; junction bases left unmatched: 10. The CDR3 is 14 residues long. The germline CDR1 and CDR2 sequences are SQVTM and ANQGSEA. The DNA of the CDR3 is TGCAGCGGAGAGCGGGGGGCCGGGGCCAATGAGCAGTTCTTC. Protein: CSGERGAGANEQFF.